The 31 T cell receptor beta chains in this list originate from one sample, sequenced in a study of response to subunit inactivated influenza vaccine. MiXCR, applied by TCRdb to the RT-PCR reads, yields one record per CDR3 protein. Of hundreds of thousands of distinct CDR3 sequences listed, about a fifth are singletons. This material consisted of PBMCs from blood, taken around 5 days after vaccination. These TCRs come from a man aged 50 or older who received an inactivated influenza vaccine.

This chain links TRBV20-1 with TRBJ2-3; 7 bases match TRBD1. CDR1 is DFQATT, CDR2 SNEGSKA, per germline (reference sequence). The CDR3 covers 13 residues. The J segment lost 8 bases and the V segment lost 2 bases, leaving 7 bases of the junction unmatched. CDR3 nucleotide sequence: TGCAGTGCTAGACTTACAGGGGCAGTTACGCAGTATTTT. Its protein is CSARLTGAVTQYF.

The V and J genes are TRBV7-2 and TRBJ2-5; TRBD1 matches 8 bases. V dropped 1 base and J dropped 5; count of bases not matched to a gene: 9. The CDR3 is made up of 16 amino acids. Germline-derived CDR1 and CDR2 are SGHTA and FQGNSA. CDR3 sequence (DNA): TGTGCCAGCAGCTTAGTAGTAGACAGGGGCATGGAGACCCAGTACTTC. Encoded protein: CASSLVVDRGMETQYF.

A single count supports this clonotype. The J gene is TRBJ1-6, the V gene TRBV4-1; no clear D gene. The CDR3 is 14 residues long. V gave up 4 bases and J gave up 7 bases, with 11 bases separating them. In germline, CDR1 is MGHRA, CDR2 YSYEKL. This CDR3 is CASSPFGLNSPLHF. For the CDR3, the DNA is TGCGCCAGCAGCCCCTTTGGGCTGAATTCACCCCTCCACTTT.

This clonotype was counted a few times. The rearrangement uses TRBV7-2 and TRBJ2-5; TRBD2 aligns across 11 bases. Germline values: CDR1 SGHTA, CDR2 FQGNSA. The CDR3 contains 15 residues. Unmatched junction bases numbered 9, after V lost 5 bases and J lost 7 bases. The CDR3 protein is CASSLTSGRIGTQYF. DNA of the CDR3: TGTGCCAGCAGCCTAACTAGCGGGAGAATAGGGACCCAGTACTTC.

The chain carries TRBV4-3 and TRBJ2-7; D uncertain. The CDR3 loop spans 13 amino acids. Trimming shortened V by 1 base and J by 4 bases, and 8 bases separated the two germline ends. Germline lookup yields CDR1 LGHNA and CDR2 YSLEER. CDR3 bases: TGCGCCAGCAGCCAAGCGGAGCGTTACGAGCAGTACTTC. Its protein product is CASSQAERYEQYF.

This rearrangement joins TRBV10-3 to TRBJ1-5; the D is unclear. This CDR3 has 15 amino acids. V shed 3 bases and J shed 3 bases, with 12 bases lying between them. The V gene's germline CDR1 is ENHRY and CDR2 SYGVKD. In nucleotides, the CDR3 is TGTGCCATCAGTGACAGAAGGGTAAACAATCAGCCCCAGCATTTT. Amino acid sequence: CAISDRRVNNQPQHF.

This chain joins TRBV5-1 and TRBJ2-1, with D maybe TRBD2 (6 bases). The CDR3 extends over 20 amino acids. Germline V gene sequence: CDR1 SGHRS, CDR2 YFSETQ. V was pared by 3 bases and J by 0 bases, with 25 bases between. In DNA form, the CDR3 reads TGCGCCAGCAGCTGGCCCAATGGAGGGAGGCCGGTAAGCTCCTACAATGAGCAGTTCTTC. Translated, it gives CASSWPNGGRPVSSYNEQFF. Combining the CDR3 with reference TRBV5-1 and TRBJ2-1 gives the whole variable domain KAGVTQTPRYLIKTRGQQVTLSCSPISGHRSVSWYQQTPGQGLQFLFEYFSETQRNKGNFPGRFSGRQFSNSRSEMNVSTLELGDSALYLCASSWPNGGRPVSSYNEQFFGPGTRLTVL.

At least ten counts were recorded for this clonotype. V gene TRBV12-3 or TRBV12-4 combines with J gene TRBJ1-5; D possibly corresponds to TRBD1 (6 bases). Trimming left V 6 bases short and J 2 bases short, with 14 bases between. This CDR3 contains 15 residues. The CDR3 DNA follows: TGTGCCAGCAGCCGGGGGGGCGGTGGCAATCAGCCCCAGCATTTT. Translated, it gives CASSRGGGGNQPQHF.

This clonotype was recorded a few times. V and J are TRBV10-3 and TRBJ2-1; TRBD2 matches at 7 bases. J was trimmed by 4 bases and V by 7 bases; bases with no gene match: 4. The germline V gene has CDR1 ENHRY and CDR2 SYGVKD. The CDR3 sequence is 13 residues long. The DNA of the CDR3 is TGTGCCATCAAAGGCGGGGGATACAATGAGCAGTTCTTC. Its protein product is CAIKGGGYNEQFF.

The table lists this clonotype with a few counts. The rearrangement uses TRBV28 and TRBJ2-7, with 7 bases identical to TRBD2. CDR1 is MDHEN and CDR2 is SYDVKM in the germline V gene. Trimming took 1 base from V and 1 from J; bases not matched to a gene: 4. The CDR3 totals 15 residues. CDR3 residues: CASSLYGLGSYEQYF. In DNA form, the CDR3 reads TGTGCCAGCAGTTTATATGGACTAGGGTCCTACGAGCAGTACTTC.

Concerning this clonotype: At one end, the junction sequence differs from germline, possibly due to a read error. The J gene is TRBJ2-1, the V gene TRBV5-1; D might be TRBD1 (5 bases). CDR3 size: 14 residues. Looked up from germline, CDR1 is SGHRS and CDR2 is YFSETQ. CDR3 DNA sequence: TGCCCCAGCAGCTTGATGGCAGGGTGGGATGAGCAGTTCTTC. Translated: CPSSLMAGWDEQFF.

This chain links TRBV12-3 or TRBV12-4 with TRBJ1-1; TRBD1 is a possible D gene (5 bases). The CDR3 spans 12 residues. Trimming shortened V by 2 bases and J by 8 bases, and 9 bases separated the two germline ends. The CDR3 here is CASSLKPGEAFF. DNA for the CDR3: TGTGCCAGCAGTTTAAAGCCAGGGGAAGCTTTCTTT.

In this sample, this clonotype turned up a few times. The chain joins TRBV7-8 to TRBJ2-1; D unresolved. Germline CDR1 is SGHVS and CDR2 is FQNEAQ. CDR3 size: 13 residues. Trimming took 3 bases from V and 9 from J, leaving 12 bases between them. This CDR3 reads CASSLMAEGEQFF. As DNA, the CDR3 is TGTGCCAGCAGCTTGATGGCGGAAGGTGAGCAGTTCTTC.

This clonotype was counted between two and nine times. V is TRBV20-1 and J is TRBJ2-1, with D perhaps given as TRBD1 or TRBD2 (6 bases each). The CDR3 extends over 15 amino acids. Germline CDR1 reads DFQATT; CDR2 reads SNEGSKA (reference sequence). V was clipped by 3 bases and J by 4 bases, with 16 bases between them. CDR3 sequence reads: CSASWGAVFYNEQFF. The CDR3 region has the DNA TGCAGTGCTAGTTGGGGGGCCGTATTTTACAATGAGCAGTTCTTC.

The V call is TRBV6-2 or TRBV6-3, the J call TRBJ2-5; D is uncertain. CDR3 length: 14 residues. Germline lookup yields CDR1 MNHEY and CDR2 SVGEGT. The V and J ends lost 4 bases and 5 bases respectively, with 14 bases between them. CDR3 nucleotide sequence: TGTGCCAGCAGTTCGGTAGGGTTAAGGGAGACCCAGTACTTC. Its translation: CASSSVGLRETQYF.

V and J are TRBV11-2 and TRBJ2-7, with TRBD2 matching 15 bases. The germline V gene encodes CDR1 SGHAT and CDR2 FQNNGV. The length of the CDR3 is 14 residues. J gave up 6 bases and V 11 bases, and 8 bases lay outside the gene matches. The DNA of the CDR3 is TGTGCCTCCCTCGGACTAGCGGGAGGGACCGAGCAGTACTTC. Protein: CASLGLAGGTEQYF.

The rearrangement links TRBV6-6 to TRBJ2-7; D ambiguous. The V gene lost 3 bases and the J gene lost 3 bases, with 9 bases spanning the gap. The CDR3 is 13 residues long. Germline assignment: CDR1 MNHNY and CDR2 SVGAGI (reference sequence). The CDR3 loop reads CASSYNGGYEQYF. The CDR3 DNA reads TGTGCCAGCAGTTATAACGGCGGCTACGAGCAGTACTTC.

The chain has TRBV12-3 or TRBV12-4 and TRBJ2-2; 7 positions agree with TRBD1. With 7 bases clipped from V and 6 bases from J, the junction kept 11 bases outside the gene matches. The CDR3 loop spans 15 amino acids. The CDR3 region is CASKSGQTIAGELFF. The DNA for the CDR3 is TGTGCCAGCAAATCGGGACAGACTATCGCCGGGGAGCTGTTTTTT.

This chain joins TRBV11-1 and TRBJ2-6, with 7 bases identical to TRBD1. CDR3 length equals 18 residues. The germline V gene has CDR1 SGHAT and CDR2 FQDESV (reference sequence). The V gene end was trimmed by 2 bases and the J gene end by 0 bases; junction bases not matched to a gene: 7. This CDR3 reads CASSLLGQSFSGANVLTF. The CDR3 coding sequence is TGTGCCAGCAGCTTATTGGGACAGTCGTTCTCTGGGGCCAACGTCCTGACTTTC.

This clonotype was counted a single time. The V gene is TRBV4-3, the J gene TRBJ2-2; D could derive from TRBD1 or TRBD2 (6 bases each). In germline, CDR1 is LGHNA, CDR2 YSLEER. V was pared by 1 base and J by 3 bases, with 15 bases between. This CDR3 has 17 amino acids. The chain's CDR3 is CASSQGGAKIDTGELFF. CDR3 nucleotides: TGCGCCAGCAGCCAAGGGGGGGCGAAAATCGACACCGGGGAGCTGTTTTTT.

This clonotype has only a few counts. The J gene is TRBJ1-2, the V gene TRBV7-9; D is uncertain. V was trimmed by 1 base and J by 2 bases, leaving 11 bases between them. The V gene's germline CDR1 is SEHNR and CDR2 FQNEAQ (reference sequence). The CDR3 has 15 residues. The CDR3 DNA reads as TGTGCCAGCAGCTTAGTGGCATCCGGGAACTATGGCTACACCTTC. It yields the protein CASSLVASGNYGYTF.

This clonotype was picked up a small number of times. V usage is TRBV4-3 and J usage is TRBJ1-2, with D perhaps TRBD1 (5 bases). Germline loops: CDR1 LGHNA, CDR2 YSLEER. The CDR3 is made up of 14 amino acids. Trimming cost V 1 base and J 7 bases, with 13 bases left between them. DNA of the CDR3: TGCGCCAGCAGCCAAGGACAGTCTTTTTGTGGCTACACCTTC. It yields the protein CASSQGQSFCGYTF.

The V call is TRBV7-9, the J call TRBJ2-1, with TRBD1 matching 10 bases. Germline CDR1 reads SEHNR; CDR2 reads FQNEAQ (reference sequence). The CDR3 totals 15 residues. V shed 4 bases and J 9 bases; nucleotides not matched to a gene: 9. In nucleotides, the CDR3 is TGTGCCAGCAGCTCTGGGACAGGGGTAATTAGTGAGCAGTTCTTC. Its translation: CASSSGTGVISEQFF.

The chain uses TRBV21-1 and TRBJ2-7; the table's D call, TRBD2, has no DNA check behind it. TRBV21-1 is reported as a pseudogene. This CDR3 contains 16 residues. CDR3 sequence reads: CASSHRRAEGTYEQYF. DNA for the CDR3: TGTGCCAGCAGCCACCGGAGGGCCGAGGGGACCTACGAGCAGTACTTC.

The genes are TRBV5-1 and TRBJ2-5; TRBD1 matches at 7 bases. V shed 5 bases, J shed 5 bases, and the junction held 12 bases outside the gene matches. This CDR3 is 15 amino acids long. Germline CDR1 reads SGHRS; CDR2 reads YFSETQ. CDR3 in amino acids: CASSLSTGAEETQYF. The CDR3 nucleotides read TGCGCCAGCAGTTTATCAACAGGGGCAGAGGAGACCCAGTACTTC.

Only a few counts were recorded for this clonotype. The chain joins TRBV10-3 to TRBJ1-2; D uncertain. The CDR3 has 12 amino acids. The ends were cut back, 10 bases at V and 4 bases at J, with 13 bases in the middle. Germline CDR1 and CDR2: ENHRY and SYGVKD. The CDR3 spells CATGLTVYGYTF. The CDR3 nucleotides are TGTGCCACCGGACTGACTGTCTATGGCTACACCTTC.

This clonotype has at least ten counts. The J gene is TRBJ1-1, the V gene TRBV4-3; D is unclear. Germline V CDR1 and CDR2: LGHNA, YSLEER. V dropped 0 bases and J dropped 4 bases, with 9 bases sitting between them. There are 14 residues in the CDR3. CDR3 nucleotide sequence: TGCGCCAGCAGCCAAGACTCGGCGGGCACTGAAGCTTTCTTT. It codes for CASSQDSAGTEAFF.

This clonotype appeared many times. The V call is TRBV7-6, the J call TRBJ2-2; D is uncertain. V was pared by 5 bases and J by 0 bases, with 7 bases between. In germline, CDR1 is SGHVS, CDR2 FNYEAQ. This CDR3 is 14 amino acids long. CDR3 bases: TGTGCCAGCAGCGTCGACGCGAACACCGGGGAGCTGTTTTTT. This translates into CASSVDANTGELFF. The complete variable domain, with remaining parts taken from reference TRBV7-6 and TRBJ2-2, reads GAGVSQSPRYKVTKRGQDVALRCDPISGHVSLYWYRQALGQGPEFLTYFNYEAQQDKSGLPNDRFSAERPEGSISTLTIQRTEQRDSAMYRCASSVDANTGELFFGEGSRLTVL.

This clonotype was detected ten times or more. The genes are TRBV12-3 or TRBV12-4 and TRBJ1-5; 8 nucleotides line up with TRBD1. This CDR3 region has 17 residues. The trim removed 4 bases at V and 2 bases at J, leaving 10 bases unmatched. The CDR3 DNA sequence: TGTGCCAGCAGTTCCGCGGGGGTGACAGGGGGCAATCAGCCCCAGCATTTT. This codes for CASSSAGVTGGNQPQHF.

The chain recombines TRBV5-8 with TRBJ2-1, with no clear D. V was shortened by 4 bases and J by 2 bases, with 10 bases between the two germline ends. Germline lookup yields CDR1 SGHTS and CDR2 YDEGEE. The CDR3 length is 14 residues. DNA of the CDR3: TGTGCCAGCAGCCAGGACCCGGCCTACAATGAGCAGTTCTTC. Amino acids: CASSQDPAYNEQFF.

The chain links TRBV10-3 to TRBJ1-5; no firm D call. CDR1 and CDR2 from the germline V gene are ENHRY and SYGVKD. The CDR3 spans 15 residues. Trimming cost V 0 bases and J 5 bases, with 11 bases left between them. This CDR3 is CAISESGTIHQPQHF. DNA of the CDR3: TGTGCCATCAGTGAGTCAGGTACAATTCATCAGCCCCAGCATTTT.